This is a list of T cell receptor beta chains from one sample in a study of blood T cell repertoires in COVID-19. Clones were read by immunoSEQ multiplex PCR, and TCRdb kept only the in-frame ones, dropping some. Found here are 200,000 to 300,000 clones, around 88% of them singletons; the top ten hold 2.5%. The sample consisted of PBMCs or T cells enriched from blood (not recorded which). These receptors originate from a woman aged 40 to 50 with acute COVID-19. Both conserved end residues are trimmed from each CDR3.

TRBV11-2	TRBJ1-2	ASSLDREDGYT
TRBV3-1/TRBV3-2	TRBJ1-1	ASSQERYGTEAF
TRBV18	TRBJ1-1	ASSPSRSNTEAF
TRBV10-3	TRBJ2-3	AISELAETQY
TRBV7-2	TRBJ2-2	ASRPVAGNTGELF
TRBV19	TRBJ2-5	ASSTTWRATQY
TRBV4-2	TRBJ2-7	ASSQDNGVDEQY
TRBV4-1	TRBJ2-1	ASSQTKVVAGGTDEQF
TRBV30	TRBJ2-5	AWSGGAYQETQY
TRBV5-1	TRBJ2-2	ASSLTAGAPGELF
TRBV24-1	TRBJ2-1	ATSDPSVGTGAF
TRBV7-2	TRBJ2-7	ASSLTSTWQY
TRBV12-5	TRBJ1-1	ASGSGTGNKGVTEAF
TRBV11-3	TRBJ1-1	ASSLARGNTEAF
TRBV29-1	TRBJ1-1	SVATGQRTTEAF
TRBV19	TRBJ1-5	ASSIGLAQPQH
TRBV4-3	TRBJ2-5	ASSQETSRETQY
TRBV25-1	TRBJ2-2	ASSDAGTDTGELF
TRBV6-5	TRBJ1-2	ASSYLLSGDYGYT
TRBV30	TRBJ1-1	AWSVEGRGQRGNTEAF
TRBV20-1	TRBJ2-5	SASLLAGVSVTQY
TRBV7-9	TRBJ2-1	ASSPRTPLAGRHNEQF
TRBV27	TRBJ2-2	ASSLLAGNTAGELF
TRBV4-3	TRBJ1-2	ASSQAPGQGARGYT
TRBV7-2	TRBJ2-3	ASSSPTPQGSTQY
TRBV7-8	TRBJ2-3	ASSFVGSGGTDTQY
TRBV7-2	TRBJ1-4	ASSPSGGMGEKLF
TRBV18	TRBJ2-3	ASSPPGQPVLAGETDTQY
TRBV3-1/TRBV3-2	TRBJ2-6	ASSLGRGRSGANVLT
TRBV18	TRBJ2-5	ASSDLPSGLQETQY
TRBV28	TRBJ1-5	ASGTGSPPQH
TRBV11-2	TRBJ2-7	ASSSSQGGDREQY
TRBV19	TRBJ2-7	ASSIDGTGFYEQY
TRBV11-2	TRBJ1-6	ASSLFGPRGLSPLH
TRBV5-1	TRBJ2-1	ASSLKLAGGIPYNEQF
TRBV7-2	TRBJ2-1	ASSLRTGDNEQF
TRBV10-2	TRBJ1-2	ASNTAGGRSYGYT
TRBV5-8	TRBJ1-6	ASSLGAKGFSPLH
TRBV10-3	TRBJ2-3	AISVSLGLTSGGTDTQY
TRBV5-1	TRBJ2-5	ASSLDRGQETQY
TRBV7-2	TRBJ2-7	ASSLGQGIWTYEQY
TRBV18	TRBJ1-1	ASSPPRTTNTEAF
TRBV9	TRBJ2-1	ASSVAGTTNNEQF
TRBV27	TRBJ1-2	ASSSQGGGYT
TRBV12-3/TRBV12-4	TRBJ1-2	ASSQRLYGYT
TRBV10-2	TRBJ1-4	ASRERQTNEKLF
TRBV28	TRBJ2-7	ASRLAVGRSSEQY
TRBV9	TRBJ2-7	ASSVGTSGETEQY
TRBV3-1/TRBV3-2	TRBJ2-1	ASSPAGQLNEQF
TRBV10-1	TRBJ2-2	ASRSSNTGELF
TRBV5-1	TRBJ2-7	ASTQGGSYEQY
TRBV6-2/TRBV6-3	TRBJ2-7	ASSYGLAGPFSSYEQY
TRBV5-6	TRBJ1-2	ASSHDRTNYGYT
TRBV23-1	TRBJ1-5	ASSQDSTGCMGQPQH
TRBV6-1	TRBJ2-3	ASSEGTGGDTQY
TRBV6-4	TRBJ1-1	ASSRAENTEAF
TRBV24-1	TRBJ1-2	ATSDLGDITDGYT